These T cell receptor beta chains were read from a single sample in a study of shared clonotypes between healthy human individuals. Generated by immunoSEQ multiplex PCR, the TCRdb table keeps only in-frame clones and is missing some. Of roughly 1,500,000 clones in the sample, 95% to 99% are singletons; the top ten hold about 0.45%. The sample was naive CD4+ T cells sorted from blood. The origin of the receptors is a man aged 30-40 years in good health. Each CDR3 is given with its conserved first and last residue. D genes are given only for firm matches. Expanded clones get a size class; other rows say once, few or many, or leave the size out.

abundance	v_gene	d_gene	j_gene	len	CDR3aa	CDR3nt
-	TRBV20-1	-	TRBJ2-1	11	CSALLINEQFF	TGCAGTGCTCTTCTGATAAATGAGCAGTTCTTC
once	TRBV18	TRBD1	TRBJ2-1	19	CASSPPLLNGTGYDNEQFF	TGTGCCAGCTCACCACCTCTTCTAAACGGGACAGGATATGACAATGAGCAGTTCTTC
-	TRBV7-9	TRBD2	TRBJ2-3	17	CASSLERTSGRVDTQYF	TGTGCCAGCAGCTTAGAACGGACTAGCGGGAGGGTGGATACGCAGTATTTT
-	TRBV19	-	TRBJ2-1	14	CASSIQAGVNEQFF	TGTGCCAGTAGTATACAGGCAGGGGTCAATGAGCAGTTCTTC
-	TRBV15	-	TRBJ1-4	13	CATSRVDGEKLFF	TGTGCCACCAGCAGAGTTGACGGGGAAAAACTGTTTTTT
-	TRBV7-2	-	TRBJ2-2	13	CASSPRQTGELFF	TGTGCCAGCAGCCCCCGGCAGACCGGGGAGCTGTTTTTT
-	TRBV7-6	TRBD1	TRBJ2-5	17	CASSLGAGQGAPETQYF	TGTGCCAGCAGCTTAGGGGCCGGACAGGGGGCCCCAGAGACCCAGTACTTC
-	TRBV7-3	-	TRBJ2-1	15	CASSLVPGEFNEQFF	TGTGCCAGCAGCTTAGTACCGGGAGAGTTCAATGAGCAGTTCTTC
-	TRBV5-8	TRBD1	TRBJ2-7	15	CASSTPGQGIYEQYF	TGTGCCAGCAGCACCCCGGGACAGGGGATCTACGAGCAGTACTTC
-	TRBV27	-	TRBJ2-1	15	CASIRTGTFNNEQFF	TGTGCCAGCATTCGTACGGGGACCTTTAACAATGAGCAGTTCTTC
-	TRBV18	-	TRBJ2-5	15	CASSPPRGIWETQYF	TGTGCCAGCTCACCACCACGCGGGATTTGGGAGACCCAGTACTTC
-	TRBV18	-	TRBJ2-1	14	CASSPGDQYNEQFF	TGTGCCAGCTCCCCGGGGGACCAGTACAATGAGCAGTTCTTC
-	TRBV7-3	TRBD2	TRBJ2-2	16	CASSRIAGGVTGELFF	TGTGCCAGCAGCCGCATAGCGGGAGGAGTTACCGGGGAGCTGTTTTTT
-	TRBV28	-	TRBJ2-7	14	CASTGIPSSYEQYF	TGTGCCAGCACGGGGATACCGAGCTCCTACGAGCAGTACTTC
-	TRBV27	-	TRBJ2-1	16	CASSLDRGLGGNEQFF	TGTGCCAGCAGTTTGGATCGAGGTCTTGGGGGCAATGAGCAGTTCTTC
-	TRBV5-1	-	TRBJ1-1	13	CASSASRDTEAFF	TGCGCCAGCTCTGCCTCGAGGGACACTGAAGCTTTCTTT
-	TRBV5-1	-	TRBJ2-7	14	CASSLVQGAGEQYF	TGCGCCAGCAGCTTGGTACAGGGCGCCGGGGAGCAGTACTTC
-	TRBV19	-	TRBJ2-2	14	CASSIGRATGELFF	TGTGCCAGTAGTATAGGTCGGGCCACCGGGGAGCTGTTTTTT
-	TRBV18	TRBD2	TRBJ2-3	15	CASSRTSGRTDTQYF	TGTGCCAGCTCCAGGACTAGCGGGCGGACAGATACGCAGTATTTT
-	TRBV6-1	TRBD1	TRBJ2-6	15	CASSKTGSGANVLTF	TGTGCCAGCAGCAAGACAGGGTCTGGGGCCAACGTCCTGACTTTC